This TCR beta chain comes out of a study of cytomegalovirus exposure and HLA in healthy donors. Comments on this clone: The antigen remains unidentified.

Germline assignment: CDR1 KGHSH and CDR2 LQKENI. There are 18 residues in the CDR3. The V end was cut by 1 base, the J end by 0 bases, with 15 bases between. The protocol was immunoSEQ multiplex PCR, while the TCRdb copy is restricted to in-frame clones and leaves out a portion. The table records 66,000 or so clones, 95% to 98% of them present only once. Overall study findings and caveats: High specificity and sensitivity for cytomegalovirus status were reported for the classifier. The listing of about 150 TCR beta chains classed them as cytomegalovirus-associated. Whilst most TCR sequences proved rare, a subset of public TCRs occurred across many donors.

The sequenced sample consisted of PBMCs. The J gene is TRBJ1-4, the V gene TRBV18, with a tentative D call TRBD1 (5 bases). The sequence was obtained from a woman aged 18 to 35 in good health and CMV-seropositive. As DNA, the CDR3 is TGTGCCAGCTCACCACTAGGGACTGCTTCTTCAACTAATGAAAAACTGTTTTTT. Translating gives CASSPLGTASSTNEKLFF.